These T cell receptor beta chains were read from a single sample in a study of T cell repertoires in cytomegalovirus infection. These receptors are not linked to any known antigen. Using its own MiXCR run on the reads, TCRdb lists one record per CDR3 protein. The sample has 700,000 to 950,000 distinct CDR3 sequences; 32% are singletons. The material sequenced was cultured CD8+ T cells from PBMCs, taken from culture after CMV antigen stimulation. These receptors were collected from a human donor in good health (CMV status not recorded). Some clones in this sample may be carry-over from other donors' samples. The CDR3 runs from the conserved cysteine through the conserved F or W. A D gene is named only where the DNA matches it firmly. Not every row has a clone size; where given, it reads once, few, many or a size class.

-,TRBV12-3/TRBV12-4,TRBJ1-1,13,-,TGTGCCAGCAGTCAGGGAAGGGAGACTGAAGCTTTCTTT,CASSQGRETEAFF
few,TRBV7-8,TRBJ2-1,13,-,TGTGCCAGCATTCCTGGGGGGTACAATGAGCAGTTCTTC,CASIPGGYNEQFF
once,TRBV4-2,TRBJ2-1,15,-,TGTGCCAGCAGCCCAGACGGGTGGTCCTACAATGAGCAGTTCTTC,CASSPDGWSYNEQFF
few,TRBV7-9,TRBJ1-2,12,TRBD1,TGTGCCAGCAGAACAGGGGGATGGGGCTACACCTTC,CASRTGGWGYTF
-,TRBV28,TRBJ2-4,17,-,TGTGCCAGCAGTCCCAAGACATCATCCCGAGCCAAAAACATTCAGTACTTC,CASSPKTSSRAKNIQYF
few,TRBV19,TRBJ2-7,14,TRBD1,TGTGCCAGTAGCCTGACAGGGGGGTTTTACGAGCAGTACTTC,CASSLTGGFYEQYF
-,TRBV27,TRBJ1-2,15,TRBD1,TGTGCCAGCAGACCAGAAACAGGGGATAACTATGGCTACACCTTC,CASRPETGDNYGYTF
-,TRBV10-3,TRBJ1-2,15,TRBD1,TGTGCCATCAGCCATCCGGGACAGGGGGACTATGGCTACACCTTC,CAISHPGQGDYGYTF
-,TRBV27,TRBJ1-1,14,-,TGTGCCACCGGCCCCGGGGGCGCGAACACTGAAGCTTTCTTT,CATGPGGANTEAFF
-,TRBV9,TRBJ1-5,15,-,TGTGCCAGCAGCGTAGGGGAGGTCCGCGGTCAGCCCCAGCATTTT,CASSVGEVRGQPQHF
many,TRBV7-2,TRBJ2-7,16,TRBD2,TGTGCCAGCAGCCATCCTCTTGGACTAGCGGCCTACGAGCAGTACTTC,CASSHPLGLAAYEQYF
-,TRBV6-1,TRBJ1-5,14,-,TGTGCCAGCAGTTCCCTGGACAGTTATCAGCCCCAGCATTTT,CASSSLDSYQPQHF
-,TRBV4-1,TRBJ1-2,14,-,TGTGCCAGCAGCCAAGTTGAAGGGATCTATGGCTACACCTTC,CASSQVEGIYGYTF
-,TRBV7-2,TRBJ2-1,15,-,TGTGCCAGCAGCTTATCCGGGTCGGGGGCGAATGAGCAGTTCTTC,CASSLSGSGANEQFF
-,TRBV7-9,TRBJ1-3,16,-,TGTGCCAGCAGCCACCTCTTCGCGGACTCTGGAAACACCATATATTTT,CASSHLFADSGNTIYF
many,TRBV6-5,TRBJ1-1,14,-,TGTGCCAGCAGTTACGACAGGAAGAACACTGAAGCTTTCTTT,CASSYDRKNTEAFF
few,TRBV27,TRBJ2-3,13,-,TGTGCCAGCAGTTCCCGGGCTCTAGATACGCAGTATTTT,CASSSRALDTQYF
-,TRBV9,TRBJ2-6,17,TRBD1,TGTGCCAGCAGCGCGCGACAGGGGGCAGCTGGGGCCAACGTCCTGACTTTC,CASSARQGAAGANVLTF
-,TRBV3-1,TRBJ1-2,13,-,TGTGCCAGCAGACCCGGCTATAACTATGGCTACACCTTC,CASRPGYNYGYTF
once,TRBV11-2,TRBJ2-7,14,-,TGTGCCAGCAGCATAGATCCCAGGGGTACGGAGCAGTACTTC,CASSIDPRGTEQYF
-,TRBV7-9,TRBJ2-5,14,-,TGTGCCAGCAGCTTGGGCGGTTCGGTAGGGACCCAGTACTTC,CASSLGGSVGTQYF
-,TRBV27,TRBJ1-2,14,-,TGTGCCAGCAGCCGCGCCCCCGGGCTTGGTGGCTACACCTTC,CASSRAPGLGGYTF
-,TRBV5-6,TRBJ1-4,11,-,TGTGCCAGCAGCGACTCCGCAAAACTGTTTTTT,CASSDSAKLFF
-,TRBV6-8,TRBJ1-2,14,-,TGTGCCAGCAGGGGCCTGGGACACATCTATGGCTACACCTTC,CASRGLGHIYGYTF
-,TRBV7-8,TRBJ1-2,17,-,TGTGCCAGCAGACAAGACAGGATATTACCAGCTAACTATGGCTACACCTTC,CASRQDRILPANYGYTF
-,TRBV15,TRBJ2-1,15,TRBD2,TGTGCCACCAGCCTCGGCGGGAGCTCCTACAATGAGCAGTTCTTC,CATSLGGSSYNEQFF
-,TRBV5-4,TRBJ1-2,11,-,TGTGCCAGCAGCTACGGATTCTACTACACCTTC,CASSYGFYYTF
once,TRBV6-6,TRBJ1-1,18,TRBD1,TGTGCCAGCAGTTACGTATATAGGGGGCCCCGGGGGAACACTGAAGCTTTCTTT,CASSYVYRGPRGNTEAFF
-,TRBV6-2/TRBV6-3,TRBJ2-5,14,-,TGTGCCAGCAGCGGTGGAGGGAGCCAAGAGACCCAGTACTTC,CASSGGGSQETQYF
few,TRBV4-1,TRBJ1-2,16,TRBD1,TGCGCCAGCAGCCCAGGGGGGGGAAATCCTAACTATGGCTACACCTTC,CASSPGGGNPNYGYTF
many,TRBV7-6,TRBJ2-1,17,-,TGTGCCAGCAGCTACTCGTTTGGACTAAACTCCTACAATGAGCAGTTCTTC,CASSYSFGLNSYNEQFF
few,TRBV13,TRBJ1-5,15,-,TGTGCCAGCAGCTTAGGTTTGGGAGCGGGTCAGCCCCAGCATTTT,CASSLGLGAGQPQHF
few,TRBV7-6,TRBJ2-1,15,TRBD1,TGTGCCAGCAGCAGGGGACAGCCTCTCAGGAATGAGCAGTTCTTC,CASSRGQPLRNEQFF